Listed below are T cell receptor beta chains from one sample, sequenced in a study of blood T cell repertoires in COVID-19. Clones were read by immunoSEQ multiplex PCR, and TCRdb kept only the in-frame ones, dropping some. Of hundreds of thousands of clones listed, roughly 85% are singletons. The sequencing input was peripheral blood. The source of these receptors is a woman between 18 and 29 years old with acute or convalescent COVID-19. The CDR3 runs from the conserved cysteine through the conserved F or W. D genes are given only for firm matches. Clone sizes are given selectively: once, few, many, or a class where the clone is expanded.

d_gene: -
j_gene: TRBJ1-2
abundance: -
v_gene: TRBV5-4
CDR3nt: TGTGCCAGCAGCAGCAGACAGGTCAACGGCTACACCTTC
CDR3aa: CASSSRQVNGYTF

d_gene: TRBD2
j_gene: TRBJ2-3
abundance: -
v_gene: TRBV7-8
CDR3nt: TGTGCCAGCAGCGTAGGGACTAGATTCACAGATACGCAGTATTTT
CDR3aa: CASSVGTRFTDTQYF

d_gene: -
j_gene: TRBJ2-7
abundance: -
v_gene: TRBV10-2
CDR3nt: TGCGCCAGCAGTGGGGCCCGAGGAGGGTACGAGCAGTACTTC
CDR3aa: CASSGARGGYEQYF

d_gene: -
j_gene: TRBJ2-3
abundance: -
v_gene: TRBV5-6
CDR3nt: TGTGCCAGCAGCTACCGCCTGGGAGAAACAGATACGCAGTATTTT
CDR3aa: CASSYRLGETDTQYF

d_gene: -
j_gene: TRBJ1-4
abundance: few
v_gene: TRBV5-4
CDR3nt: TGTGCCAGCAGTAGTAGGGGTGAAAAACTGTTTTTT
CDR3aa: CASSSRGEKLFF

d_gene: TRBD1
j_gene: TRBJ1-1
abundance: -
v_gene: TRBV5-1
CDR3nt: TGCGCCAGCAGCTCCTGGACAGGGGTTAACACTGAAGCTTTCTTT
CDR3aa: CASSSWTGVNTEAFF

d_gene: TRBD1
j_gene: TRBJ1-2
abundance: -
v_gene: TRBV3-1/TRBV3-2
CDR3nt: TGTGCCAGCAGCCCACATGACAGGGCTGGCTACACCTTC
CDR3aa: CASSPHDRAGYTF

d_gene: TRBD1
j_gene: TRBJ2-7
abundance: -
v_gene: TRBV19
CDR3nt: TGTGCCAGTAGTATCGGCGAGGGGGCGTTCTACGAGCAGTACTTC
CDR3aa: CASSIGEGAFYEQYF

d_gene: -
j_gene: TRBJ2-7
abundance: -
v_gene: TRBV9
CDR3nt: TGTGCCAGCAGCGTAGGACAATCCTACGAGCAGTACTTC
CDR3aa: CASSVGQSYEQYF

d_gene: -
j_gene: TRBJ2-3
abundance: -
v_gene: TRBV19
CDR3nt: TGTGCCAGTAGTCCCCAGAGGGAGGGCACAGATACGCAGTATTTT
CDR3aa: CASSPQREGTDTQYF

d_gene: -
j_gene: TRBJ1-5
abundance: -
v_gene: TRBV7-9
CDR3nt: TGTGCCAGCAGCTTGGACACTACGGATTATGGGCCCCAGCATTTT
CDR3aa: CASSLDTTDYGPQHF

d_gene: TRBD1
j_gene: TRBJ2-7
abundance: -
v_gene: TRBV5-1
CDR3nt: TGCGCCAGCAGCCGGGACAGATCCTACGAGCAGTACTTC
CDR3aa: CASSRDRSYEQYF

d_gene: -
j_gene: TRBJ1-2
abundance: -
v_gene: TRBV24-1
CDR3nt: TGTGCCACCAGTGACCGGGTCGGACTATATGGCTACACCTTC
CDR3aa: CATSDRVGLYGYTF

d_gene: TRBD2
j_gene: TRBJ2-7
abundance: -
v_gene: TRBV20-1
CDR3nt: TGCAGTGCTAGTTATGGGGGGGAGGGCGAGCAGTACTTC
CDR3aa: CSASYGGEGEQYF

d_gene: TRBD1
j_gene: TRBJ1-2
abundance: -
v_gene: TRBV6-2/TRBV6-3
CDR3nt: TGTGCCAGCAGTTACTCCCCCGGGACAGGGGGCGTTAATTTTTATGGCTACACCTTC
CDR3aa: CASSYSPGTGGVNFYGYTF

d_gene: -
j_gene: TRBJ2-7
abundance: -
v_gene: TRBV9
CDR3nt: TGTGCCAGCAGCGTAGCTACGGGATACTACGAGCAGTACTTC
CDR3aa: CASSVATGYYEQYF

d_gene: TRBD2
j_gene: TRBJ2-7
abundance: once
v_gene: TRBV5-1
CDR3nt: TGCGCCAGCAGCCCACAGACTAGCGGGGGGCAAGAGCAGTACTTC
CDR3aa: CASSPQTSGGQEQYF

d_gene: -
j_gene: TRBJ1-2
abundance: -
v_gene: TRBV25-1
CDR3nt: TGTGCCAGCAGTGCAACCAGCCCGGGACAAGCCAACTATGGCTACACCTTC
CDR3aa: CASSATSPGQANYGYTF

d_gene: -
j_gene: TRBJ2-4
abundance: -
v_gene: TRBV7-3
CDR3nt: TGTGCCAGCAGCTTAACACCTAGCACCAAAAACATTCAGTACTTC
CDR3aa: CASSLTPSTKNIQYF

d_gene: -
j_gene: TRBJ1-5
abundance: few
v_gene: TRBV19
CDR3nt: TGTGCCAGTAGTATAGAGCTAAATCAGCCCCAGCATTTT
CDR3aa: CASSIELNQPQHF

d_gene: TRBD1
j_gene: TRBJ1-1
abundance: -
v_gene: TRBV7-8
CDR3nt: TGTGCCAGCAGCGGAGAAACAGGGGCCACTGAAGCTTTCTTT
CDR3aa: CASSGETGATEAFF

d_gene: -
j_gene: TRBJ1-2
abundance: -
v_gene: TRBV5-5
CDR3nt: TGTGCCAGCAGCGTGGACATCTCTAACTATGGCTACACCTTC
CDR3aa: CASSVDISNYGYTF

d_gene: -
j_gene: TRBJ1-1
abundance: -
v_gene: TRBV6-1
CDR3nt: TGTGCCAGCAGTGAAAATGGGCAAGTCACTGAAGCTTTCTTT
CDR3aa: CASSENGQVTEAFF

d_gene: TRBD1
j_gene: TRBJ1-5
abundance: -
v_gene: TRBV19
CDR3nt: TGTGCCAGTAGTGGGGACAGAAATCAGCCCCAGCATTTT
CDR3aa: CASSGDRNQPQHF

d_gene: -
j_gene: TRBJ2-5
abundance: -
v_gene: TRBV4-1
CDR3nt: TGCGCCAGCAGCCAAGATCTACAGTACCAAGAGACCCAGTACTTC
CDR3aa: CASSQDLQYQETQYF

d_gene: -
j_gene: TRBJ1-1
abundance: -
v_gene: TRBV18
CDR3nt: TGTGCCAGCTCTCCGACTAGGGACACTGAAGCTTTCTTT
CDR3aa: CASSPTRDTEAFF

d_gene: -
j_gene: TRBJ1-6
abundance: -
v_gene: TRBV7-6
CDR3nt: TGTGCCAGCAGCTCCCTAGGTGACTCAAGCTCCTATAATTCACCCCTCCACTTT
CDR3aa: CASSSLGDSSSYNSPLHF

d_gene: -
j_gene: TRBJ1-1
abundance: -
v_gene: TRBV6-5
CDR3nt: TGTGCCAGCAGTTACTCCTCCCTCGGGGACACTGAAGCTTTCTTT
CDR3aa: CASSYSSLGDTEAFF